A few counts support the clone carrying this T cell receptor (beta chain). Antigen specificity is unknown. V was cut by 8 bases and J by 6 bases, with 22 bases left in between. Per germline, CDR1 MNHNS and CDR2 SASEGT. This CDR3 has 15 residues. The data are from a study of T cells in Graves' hyperthyroidism and ophthalmopathy. The study's findings and limits: Model output signaled ophthalmopathy a median around 6.9 months ahead of onset.

RNA transcripts served as the template for amplifying TCR beta CDR3 regions. RT-PCR in the first round (using the HTBI primer set) targeted the TCR CDR3. TCRdb re-analysed the multiplex PCR reads in MiXCR, keeping a single row per CDR3 protein. The profile covers a few hundred thousand distinct CDR3 sequences, with about a fifth appearing a single time and 40% taken by the ten largest. Clinical symptoms, serum thyroxine and TRAb, thyroid ultrasound and orbital computed tomography together formed the diagnostic basis. Specimen: blood. This chain uses TRBV6-1 with TRBJ1-1, with D possibly TRBD1 on 5 matching bases. This TCR derives from a man younger than 35 with Graves' ophthalmopathy. As DNA, the CDR3 is TGTGCCAGCCCCCCTATTCTGGGGGTGATGTCTGAAGCTTTCTTT. It encodes CASPPILGVMSEAFF.